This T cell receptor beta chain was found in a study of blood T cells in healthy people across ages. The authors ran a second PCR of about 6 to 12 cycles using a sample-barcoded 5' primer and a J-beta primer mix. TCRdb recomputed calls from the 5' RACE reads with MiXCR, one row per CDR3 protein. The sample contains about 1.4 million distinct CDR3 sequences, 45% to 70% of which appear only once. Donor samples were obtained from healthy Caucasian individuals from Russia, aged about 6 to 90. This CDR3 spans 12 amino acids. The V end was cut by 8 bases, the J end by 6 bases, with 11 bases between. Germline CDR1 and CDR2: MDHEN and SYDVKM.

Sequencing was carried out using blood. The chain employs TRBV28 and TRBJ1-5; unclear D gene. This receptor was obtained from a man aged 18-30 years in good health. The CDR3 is CASSVSGQPQHF. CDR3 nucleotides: TGTGCCAGCTCAGTGAGTGGTCAGCCCCAGCATTTT.